This T cell receptor (beta chain) was recovered during a study of blood T cell repertoires in COVID-19. Generated by immunoSEQ multiplex PCR, the TCRdb table keeps only in-frame clones and is missing some. This table has under 250,000 clones, more than 70% appearing once. The receptor was derived from a woman of 80 years or more with acute or convalescent COVID-19. Source material: peripheral blood.

CDR3 sequence (DNA): TGCGCCAGCGCCTTGGTTCCGGGTGGAGGGGAAAAACTGTTTTTT. Translating it yields CASALVPGGGEKLFF. The chain recombines TRBV5-1 with TRBJ1-4; D gene uncertain. Trimming stripped 7 bases from V and 8 bases from J, with 21 bases between. The CDR3 is made up of 15 amino acids. CDR1 and CDR2 (germline): SGHRS, YFSETQ.